This record looks at one T cell receptor beta chain sequence and its context. Antigen: not known. The data originate from a study of OX40 agonist ivuxolimab in advanced cancers. Study context: Patients were given ivuxolimab, an antibody that agonizes OX40 (CD134). Age averaged around 58 years (range roughly 23 to 90), and 82.7% were male.

The repertoire was sequenced with immunoSEQ multiplex PCR; TCRdb's copy has only in-frame clones and lacks some. The data show tens of thousands of clones, with roughly nine tenths seen just once and 0.19% held by the top ten. Study-wide points: At 0.1 to 3.0 mg/kg and by week 6, clonal expansion occurred in CD4+ and CD8+ blood T cells. CD8+ T cells averaged more expanded clones than CD4+.

The V end lost 2 bases, the J end lost 1 base, and 18 bases lay between the germline ends. The length of the CDR3 is 17 residues. Per germline, CDR1 MNHEY and CDR2 SMNVEV (reference sequence). The specimen was CD4+ or CD8+ T cells sorted from blood, collected in a trial of the OX40 agonist ivuxolimab. V is TRBV27 and J is TRBJ2-7, with D maybe TRBD2 (7 bases). The receptor was derived from an adult with an advanced solid tumor such as melanoma, head and neck, liver or kidney cancer. The DNA for the CDR3 is TGTGCCAGCAGTTTAGCCCCTGGGGGGGGCGTTTCCTACGAGCAGTACTTC. Amino acids: CASSLAPGGGVSYEQYF.